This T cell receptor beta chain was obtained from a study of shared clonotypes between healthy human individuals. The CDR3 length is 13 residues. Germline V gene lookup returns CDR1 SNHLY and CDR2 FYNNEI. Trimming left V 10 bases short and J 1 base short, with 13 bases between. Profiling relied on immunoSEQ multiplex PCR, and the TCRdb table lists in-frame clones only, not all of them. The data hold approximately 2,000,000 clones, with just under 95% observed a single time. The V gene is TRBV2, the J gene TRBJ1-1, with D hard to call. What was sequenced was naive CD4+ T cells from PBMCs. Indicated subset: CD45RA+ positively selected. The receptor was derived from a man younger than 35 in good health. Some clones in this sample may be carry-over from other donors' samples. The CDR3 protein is CATKGDWNTEAFF. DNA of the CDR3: TGTGCCACCAAAGGCGACTGGAACACTGAAGCTTTCTTT.